This paragraph reports one TCR beta chain. One end of the junction fails to match germline, which may point to a read error. The sample belongs to a study of blood T cell repertoires in COVID-19. Study-wide context: Samples taken during acute and convalescent COVID-19 were collected in the United States, Italy and Spain.

Per the study methods: Nucleated cell counts were estimated from reference gene primer amplification. Using immunoSEQ multiplex PCR, the repertoire was profiled, and TCRdb retains in-frame clones only, with some absent. The DNA gave D and trimming, while V, J and clone size come from that table. The sample lists over 45,000 clones; roughly 80% were seen once. CDR3 length equals 15 residues. Germline V gene lookup returns CDR1 SSHAT and CDR2 FNYEAQ (reference sequence). This receptor was identified in a human donor in a cohort sampled during active or convalescent COVID-19. The genes are TRBV7-7 and TRBJ2-2; 8 bases are shared with TRBD1. Sequenced sample: peripheral blood. The CDR3 DNA follows: TGTGCTAGCAGCTTAGGACAGGGAGGTCCCGGGGAGCTGTTTTTT. Translation: CASSLGQGGPGELFF.